This is a list of T cell receptor beta chains from one sample in a study of blood T cell repertoires in COVID-19. Generated by immunoSEQ multiplex PCR, the TCRdb table keeps only in-frame clones and is missing some. Among 180,000 or so clones, about three quarters were seen once, and the ten largest hold 8.5% to 10%. Sample: peripheral blood. The receptor set was obtained from a woman between 50 and 59 years old with active or convalescent COVID-19. The CDR3 runs from the conserved cysteine through the conserved F or W. Expanded clones are given a class, and other clones once, few, many or no size at all.

V	J	length	size	CDR3
TRBV5-1	TRBJ1-2	14	once	CASSNTQGYYGYTF
TRBV11-2	TRBJ2-3	12	-	CASSPSTDTQYF
TRBV29-1	TRBJ2-5	14	-	CSVEPSSGQETQYF
TRBV18	TRBJ1-3	16	-	CASSPRQGASGNTIYF
TRBV9	TRBJ1-1	14	once	CASSVGGAGTEAFF
TRBV20-1	TRBJ1-1	11	-	CSAIRDSEAFF
TRBV7-2	TRBJ2-2	15	once	CASRFLAGYTGELFF
TRBV30	TRBJ1-1	11	-	CAWSSYSEAFF
TRBV30	TRBJ1-2	14	-	CAWTRDGVSYGYTF
TRBV14	TRBJ2-1	16	few	CASSKGGSGRANEQFF